This entry describes one T cell receptor beta chain. Its specificity is unknown. The data were taken from a study of cytomegalovirus exposure and HLA in healthy donors. Points from the study as a whole: In a later analysis, several top co-occurrence clusters appeared linked to parvovirus B19, influenza, CMV and Epstein-Barr virus.

PCR was performed using 60 Vbeta and 13 Jbeta primers. Clones were read by immunoSEQ multiplex PCR, and TCRdb kept only the in-frame ones, dropping some. This sample's clone table lists approximately 140,000 clones. There are 15 residues in the CDR3. The V and J ends lost 0 bases and 0 bases respectively, with 8 bases between them. Germline V CDR1 and CDR2: MNHEY, SMNVEV (reference sequence). The sequenced sample was PBMCs. This rearrangement joins TRBV27 to TRBJ1-1, with D perhaps TRBD1 (5 bases). This clonotype was sampled from a woman in her thirties or forties in good health and CMV-seronegative. The CDR3 loop reads CASSLSTVMNTEAFF. The CDR3 DNA sequence: TGTGCCAGCAGTTTATCGACAGTCATGAACACTGAAGCTTTCTTT.